Listed below are T cell receptor beta chains from one sample, sequenced in a study of blood T cell repertoires in COVID-19. The repertoire was sequenced with immunoSEQ multiplex PCR; TCRdb's copy has only in-frame clones and lacks some. The sample shows a few hundred thousand clones, around four fifths of them seen only once. Sequenced: peripheral blood. The receptors shown here come from a woman older than 75 with active or convalescent COVID-19. Both conserved end residues are part of each CDR3. A D gene is named only where the DNA matches it firmly. The listing skips clone size in some rows; elsewhere it reads once, few, many or a size class.

>-|TRBJ2-1|once|TRBV9
TGTGCCAGCAGCGTAGTCTCCGGGAACGGTGAGCAGTTCTTC
CASSVVSGNGEQFF
>-|TRBJ1-5|few|TRBV2
TGTGCCAGCAGTGGTCGGGAGAGCAATCAGCCCCAGCATTTT
CASSGRESNQPQHF
>-|TRBJ2-3|-|TRBV27
TGTGCCAGCAGTTTCGCAGGGTCAGATACGCAGTATTTT
CASSFAGSDTQYF
>TRBD2|TRBJ2-5|-|TRBV24-1
TGTGCCACCAGTGATTCTATGGTAGCGGGAGTCCAAGAGACCCAGTACTTC
CATSDSMVAGVQETQYF
>TRBD2|TRBJ2-7|once|TRBV5-1
TGCGCCAGCAGCTCGGGACTAGCGGGAGTTCTCACCTACGAGCAGTACTTC
CASSSGLAGVLTYEQYF
>TRBD2|TRBJ2-2|-|TRBV2
TGTGCCAGCAGTGAACGACTAGCGGGAGTGGCCGGGGAGCTGTTTTTT
CASSERLAGVAGELFF
>TRBD1|TRBJ1-2|-|TRBV6-2/TRBV6-3
TGTGCCAGCAGTTCGGACAGGGGGCGAGGTGGCTACACCTTC
CASSSDRGRGGYTF
>-|TRBJ1-5|-|TRBV10-3
TGTGCCATCAGTCCGGACATAAATCAGCCCCAGCATTTT
CAISPDINQPQHF
>TRBD2|TRBJ2-7|-|TRBV7-2
TGTGCCAGCAGCTTATTTGGTAGCGGGACCTCCTACGAGCAGTACTTC
CASSLFGSGTSYEQYF
>TRBD1|TRBJ2-7|once|TRBV19
TGTGCCAGTAGTATAGGGGGAACAGGGGGCGAGCAGTACTTC
CASSIGGTGGEQYF
>-|TRBJ2-5|-|TRBV11-3
TGTGCCGGACCAGGCCTTCGCAGGGTCCAAGAGACCCAGTACTTC
CAGPGLRRVQETQYF
>-|TRBJ2-2|-|TRBV19
TGTGCCAGTAGTATTCCATTCGGGGAGCTGTTTTTT
CASSIPFGELFF
>TRBD2|TRBJ2-1|-|TRBV13
TGTGCCAGCAGCTTAGGCCTACTAGCGGGGGCGAGCGGATACAATGAGCAGTTCTTC
CASSLGLLAGASGYNEQFF
>TRBD1|TRBJ2-5|-|TRBV5-1
TGCGCCAGCAGCGAGGGGGCTGAAGAGACCCAGTACTTC
CASSEGAEETQYF
>TRBD1|TRBJ1-6|-|TRBV4-1
TGCGCCAGCAGTCGTTTCCGGGACAGGGGGAGCTCCTATAATTCACCCCTCCACTTT
CASSRFRDRGSSYNSPLHF
>TRBD1|TRBJ1-3|-|TRBV18
TGTGCCAGCTCACCTTCCGGGACAGGGCACTCTGGAAACACCATATATTTT
CASSPSGTGHSGNTIYF